What follows are 28 T cell receptor delta chains derived from one specimen sequenced in a study of delta chains in infants with herpesvirus infections. TCR cDNA was made from PBMC RNA with gamma- and delta-chain-specific primers. TCRdb fed the RT-PCR reads to CATT. The sample lists some 330 delta-chain clones; 27% were seen once. Sample: peripheral blood, taken at time point 3 of longitudinal follow-up. Receptors originate from a human donor who was a Ugandan infant, either HIV-exposed or HIV-unexposed (not recorded which).

With respect to this clone: This probably arose from a read error, given a far larger clone one base away. The chain combines TRDV2 with TRDJ1; 7 nucleotides agree with TRDD3. J was trimmed by 8 bases and V by 3 bases; bases with no gene match: 8. The CDR3 length is 13 residues. CDR1 and CDR2 from the germline V gene are GEAIGNYY and EKD. The CDR3 sequence: CACDLLGRNKLIF. For the CDR3, the DNA is TGTGCCTGTGACCTACTGGGGAGAAACAAACTCATCTTT.

This clone is termed large. Distinct nucleotide sequences in the sample also encode this CDR3. The chain links TRDV1 to TRDJ1; TRDD3 matches at 10 bases. The germline V gene encodes CDR1 TSWWSYY and CDR2 QGS. The CDR3 runs to 25 residues. V lost 3 bases to trimming and J lost 4 bases; unmatched junction nucleotides: 35. As DNA, the CDR3 is TGTGCTCTTGGGGAGCTTCAATCCTACATCGAAGGTGTACTGGGGGATGAGTTGGTGGGCGATAAACTCATCTTT. Its protein is CALGELQSYIEGVLGDELVGDKLIF.

This clone is judged large. The chain uses TRDV2 and TRDJ1, with D tentatively TRDD3 (6 bases). Germline lookup yields CDR1 GEAIGNYY and CDR2 EKD. The CDR3 runs 13 residues. V lost 0 bases and J 2 bases, leaving 6 bases between the germline ends. This chain's CDR3 is CACDTWGTDKLIF. CDR3 bases: TGTGCCTGTGACACCTGGGGGACCGATAAACTCATCTTT.

This clone ranks as hyperexpanded (1% or more). The same CDR3 is also encoded by other DNA sequences in this sample. The chain joins TRDV1 to TRDJ1, with TRDD3 matching 8 bases. Per germline, CDR1 TSWWSYY and CDR2 QGS. Trimming cost V 2 bases and J 0 bases; bases outside gene matches: 20. The CDR3 is 21 amino acids. The CDR3 here is CALGESVGSLLGAAYTDKLIF. CDR3 bases: TGTGCTCTTGGGGAATCAGTTGGGTCCTTACTGGGGGCCGCGTACACCGATAAACTCATCTTT.

By share, this clone counts as hyperexpanded. The chain joins TRDV2 to TRDJ3; 11 bases align to TRDD3. The CDR3 runs to 18 residues. The germline gives CDR1 GEAIGNYY, CDR2 EKD. V was clipped by 2 bases and J by 2 bases; unmatched bases: 4. The CDR3 coding sequence is TGTGCCTGTGACAAAATACTGGGGGATACCTGGGACACCCGACAGATGTTTTTC. Translating gives CACDKILGDTWDTRQMFF.

On this clone itself: A much larger clone lies one base from this, so it may be a read error. The rearrangement uses TRDV1 and TRDJ1, with D perhaps matching TRDD3 (7 bases). Germline CDR1 TSWWSYY, CDR2 QGS. V was shortened by 2 bases and J by 8 bases, with 24 bases between the two germline ends. The CDR3 sequence is 17 residues long. The CDR3 loop is CALGEVVPSGGAAKLIF. DNA for the CDR3: TGTGCTCTTGGGGAAGTTGTTCCTAGTGGGGGAGCGGCCAAACTCATCTTT.

This clone was seen a few times. The chain joins TRDV2 to TRDJ3; tentatively, D is TRDD3 (6 bases). This CDR3 region has 19 residues. The V gene's germline CDR1 is GEAIGNYY and CDR2 EKD. Trimming removed 0 bases at V and 0 bases at J, with 14 bases between. The CDR3 spells CACDTAGVQPSWDTRQMFF. CDR3 sequence (DNA): TGTGCCTGTGACACCGCTGGGGTCCAACCCTCCTGGGACACCCGACAGATGTTTTTC.

By sample share, this clone is large. V is TRDV1 and J is TRDJ1, with TRDD3 matching 11 bases. Losses at the gene ends were 0 bases for V and 0 bases for J; bases not matched to a gene: 21. CDR1 TSWWSYY and CDR2 QGS come from the germline V gene. The CDR3 is made up of 23 amino acids. CDR3 amino acids: CALGELLDWGIKYLGTYTDKLIF. The CDR3 DNA reads TGTGCTCTTGGGGAACTTCTCGACTGGGGGATAAAGTACCTAGGTACGTACACCGATAAACTCATCTTT.

V is TRDV1 and J is TRDJ1; 13 nucleotides align to TRDD3. The CDR3 loop spans 20 amino acids. Germline V gene sequence: CDR1 TSWWSYY, CDR2 QGS. The junction had 14 bases not matched to a gene; V was cut back by 2 bases and J by 2 bases. DNA for the CDR3: TGTGCTCTTGGGGAAATGGAGCCCGTACTGGGGGATACGGGGACCGATAAACTCATCTTT. Amino acid sequence: CALGEMEPVLGDTGTDKLIF.

About this clone itself: A much bigger clone sits one base away, suggesting this may be a read error. The sample holds other DNA sequences that translate to the same CDR3. V is TRDV1 and J is TRDJ3; 8 bases align to TRDD3. CDR1 is TSWWSYY, CDR2 QGS, per germline. The CDR3 spans 24 residues. The CDR3 sequence is CALGELVRLPTGGLISWDTRQMFF. CDR3 DNA sequence: TGTGCTCTTGGAGAACTGGTACGATTACCTACTGGGGGCCTCATCTCCTGGGACACCCGACAGATGTTTTTC.

Points on this clone: This likely stems from a read error, as it lies one base from a far larger clone. The chain employs TRDV1 and TRDJ1, with 11 nucleotides matching TRDD3. Per germline, CDR1 TSWWSYY and CDR2 QGS. The CDR3 loop spans 20 amino acids. As DNA, the CDR3 is TGTGCTCTTGGGGAACGACGCCTACTGGGGGATATGGGCTACACCGATAACCTCATCTTT. Residues: CALGERRLLGDMGYTDNLIF.

This clone ranks as large. Other DNA sequences in this specimen translate into the identical CDR3. The chain recombines TRDV2 with TRDJ3, with TRDD3 matching 11 bases. Losses at the gene ends were 0 bases for V and 0 bases for J; bases not matched to a gene: 6. The CDR3 is 20 residues long. Germline CDR1 and CDR2: GEAIGNYY and EKD. CDR3 nucleotide sequence: TGTGCCTGTGACACCGTACGTACTGGGGGATACTCCTGGGACACCCGACAGATGTTTTTC. Translated: CACDTVRTGGYSWDTRQMFF.

A note on this clone: The likely explanation is a read error, given a far larger clone one base away. Other DNA sequences in this sample translate to the same CDR3. The chain joins TRDV1 to TRDJ1; D may be TRDD3 (6 bases). The CDR3 is 16 residues long. Germline-derived CDR1 and CDR2 are TSWWSYY and QGS. CDR3 sequence: CALGELRWGVIDKLIF. The CDR3 region has the DNA TGTGCTCTAGGGGAACTAAGGTGGGGGGTTATCGATAAACTCATCTTT.

Turning to this clone: This probably arose from a read error, given a far larger clone one base away. The sample contains more than one DNA sequence encoding this CDR3. This chain joins TRDV1 and TRDJ1; maybe TRDD2 (6 bases). Trimming shortened V by 2 bases and J by 0 bases, and 22 bases separated the two germline ends. Germline-derived CDR1 and CDR2 are TSWWSYY and QGS. The CDR3 spans 19 residues. This CDR3 reads CALGEFRLPHRPYTDKLIF. The CDR3, as DNA: TGTGCTCTTGGGGAATTCAGGCTTCCTCATCGTCCATACACCGATAAACTCATCTTT.

Comment on this clone: Only one base separates this from a far larger clonotype, so it likely reflects a read error. Distinct nucleotide sequences in the sample also encode this CDR3. The V and J genes are TRDV1 and TRDJ1; 9 bases match TRDD2. Germline V gene sequence: CDR1 TSWWSYY, CDR2 QGS. CDR3 length: 25 residues. Written as DNA, the CDR3 is TGTGCTCTTGGGGCTCTCGGCCTTCCTACTCCCCGAATTATCCCTGAAGCACCTGACACCGATAAGCTCATCTTT. Translation: CALGALGLPTPRIIPEAPDTDKLIF.

About this clone itself: This probably arose from a read error, given a far larger clone one base away. The sample holds other DNA sequences that translate to the same CDR3. This chain's CDR3 is CALGEGGLYTDKLIF. Here the CDR3 DNA reads TGTGCTCTTGGAGAGGGGGGGCTTTACACCGACAAACTCATCTTT. The chain combines TRDV1 with TRDJ1, with D possibly matching TRDD3 (5 bases). Germline lookup yields CDR1 TSWWSYY and CDR2 QGS. This CDR3 is built from 15 residues.

Within the sample, this clone is large. V usage is TRDV1 and J usage is TRDJ1; TRDD3 is a possible D gene (7 bases). The CDR3 length is 23 residues. Trimming pared 0 bases from V and 0 bases from J, leaving 32 bases between. Per germline, CDR1 TSWWSYY and CDR2 QGS. Here the CDR3 reads CALGELAPLRAWGTLPYTDKLIF. For the CDR3, the DNA is TGTGCTCTTGGGGAACTAGCACCCCTAAGGGCTTGGGGGACCCTTCCGTACACCGATAAACTCATCTTT.

By sample share, this clone is large. This rearrangement joins TRDV1 to TRDJ3, with 13 bases aligning to TRDD3. After removal of 2 bases from V and 2 bases from J, the junction contained 12 bases not matched to a gene. Germline V lookup: CDR1 TSWWSYY, CDR2 QGS. This CDR3 is built from 22 residues. The CDR3 is CALGEMEPVLGDTPWDTRQMFF. Here the CDR3 DNA reads TGTGCTCTTGGGGAAATGGAGCCCGTACTGGGGGATACGCCCTGGGACACCCGACAGATGTTTTTC.

In this sample, this clone is large. This sample includes further DNA sequences coding for the same CDR3. The chain joins TRDV1 to TRDJ1, with 9 bases lining up with TRDD2. CDR3 length: 25 amino acids. The germline V gene has CDR1 TSWWSYY and CDR2 QGS. Losses at the gene ends were 4 bases for V and 0 bases for J; bases not matched to a gene: 33. The CDR3 DNA follows: TGTGCTCTTGGGGCTCTCGGCCTTCCTACTCCCCGAATTATCCCTGAAGCACCTGACACCGATAAACTCATCTTT. The encoded protein is CALGALGLPTPRIIPEAPDTDKLIF.

Sample share makes this clone large. The chain links TRDV2 to TRDJ3, with 10 bases identical to TRDD3. Losses at the gene ends were 0 bases for V and 2 bases for J; bases not matched to a gene: 6. Per the germline V gene, CDR1 is GEAIGNYY and CDR2 is EKD. The CDR3 runs to 19 residues. CDR3 loop: CACDTVLGDSTWDTRQMFF. For the CDR3, the DNA is TGTGCCTGTGACACCGTACTGGGGGATTCCACCTGGGACACCCGACAGATGTTTTTC.

Comment on this clone: It is likely a read error: a sequence one base away is far more abundant. The rearrangement links TRDV1 to TRDJ1; possibly TRDD2 for D (5 bases). In germline, CDR1 is TSWWSYY, CDR2 QGS. The CDR3 loop spans 23 amino acids. V was clipped by 5 bases and J by 1 base, with 38 bases between them. The CDR3 bases are TGTGCTCTTGGGAACAAAAGGGTAAGCTACCTACGACGAGGATTCGAGTGCACCGATAAACTCATCTTT. Translated, it gives CALGNKRVSYLRRGFECTDKLIF.

In the case of this clone: This is likely an artifact of a read error, given a far larger clone one base away. The sample has other DNA sequences that encode this CDR3 too. The rearrangement uses TRDV1 and TRDJ1; 11 bases agree with TRDD3. Looked up from germline, CDR1 is TSWWSYY and CDR2 is QGS. The CDR3 covers 20 residues. V trimming: 6 bases; J trimming: 0 bases; junction bases outside the gene matches: 18. CDR3 region: CALGVPFYGWGIQDTDKLIF. The CDR3 nucleotides read TGTGCTCTTGGAGTTCCCTTCTACGGCTGGGGGATACAAGACACCGATAAACTCATCTTT.

The chain is built from TRDV2 and TRDJ1; no reliable D call. Germline V gene lookup returns CDR1 GEAIGNYY and CDR2 EKD. V was pared by 0 bases and J by 0 bases, with 4 bases between. The length of the CDR3 is 13 residues. The CDR3 region has the DNA TGTGCCTGTGACACCTGTGACACCGATAAACTCATCTTT. This encodes CACDTCDTDKLIF.

About this clone itself: This likely reflects a read error, since a far larger clone is one base away. The chain has TRDV1 and TRDJ1; possible D gene TRDD2, 6 bases. The V gene lost 2 bases and the J gene lost 0 bases, with 22 bases spanning the gap. This CDR3 is built from 19 residues. Germline lookup yields CDR1 TSWWSYY and CDR2 QGS. CDR3 nucleotide sequence: TGTGCTCTTGGGGAATTCAGGCTTCCTCATCATCCGTACACCGATAAACTCATCTTT. This encodes CALGEFRLPHHPYTDKLIF.

The gene calls are TRDV2 and TRDJ3; TRDD3 agrees at 12 bases. Germline CDR1 reads GEAIGNYY; CDR2 reads EKD. V dropped 0 bases and J dropped 0; count of bases not matched to a gene: 8. This CDR3 has 21 amino acids. The CDR3 coding sequence is TGTGCCTGTGACACCCTGCGACTGGGGGATACCCGCTCCTGGGACACCCGACAGATGTTTTTC. Its protein is CACDTLRLGDTRSWDTRQMFF.

By sample share, this clone is large (0.1 to 1%). The CDR3 here is CACDTLGDSSWDTRQMFF. The CDR3 coding sequence is TGTGCCTGTGACACCCTGGGGGATAGCTCCTGGGACACCCGACAGATGTTTTTC. The gene calls are TRDV2 and TRDJ3; 10 bases match TRDD3. V gave up 0 bases and J gave up 0 bases; unmatched junction bases: 1. Germline CDR1 reads GEAIGNYY; CDR2 reads EKD. This CDR3 contains 18 residues.

Of note for this clone: A single base is all that separates this from a far larger clone, so a read error is likely. Other DNA sequences in the sample encode the same CDR3. The chain has TRDV2 and TRDJ3; 13 bases line up with TRDD3. There are 19 residues in the CDR3. CDR1 is GEAIGNYY, CDR2 EKD, per germline. The CDR3 reads CACDKVLGDTNWDTRQMFF. The CDR3 nucleotides are TGCGCCTGTGACAAAGTACTGGGGGATACGAACTGGGACACCCGACAGATGTTTTTC.

Note on this clone: A far larger clone is only one base removed, so a read error is likely. The CDR3, as DNA: TGTGCCTGTGACCCCGTTTACTGGGGGATATGGGGACCTGATAGCTCCTGGGACACCCGACAGATGTTTTTC. Translation: CACDPVYWGIWGPDSSWDTRQMFF. The V gene is TRDV2, the J gene TRDJ3, with 11 bases lining up with TRDD3. The germline V gene encodes CDR1 GEAIGNYY and CDR2 EKD. The CDR3 extends over 24 amino acids. Trimming cost V 3 bases and J 0 bases; bases outside gene matches: 21.